The 30 T cell receptor beta chains in this list originate from one sample, sequenced in a study of blood T cell repertoires in COVID-19. Sequenced by immunoSEQ multiplex PCR; TCRdb stores in-frame clones only, minus some. Of some 130,000 clones listed, more than 75% are singletons. Sequenced material: peripheral blood. Source of these receptors: a man in his fifties with active COVID-19.

This rearrangement joins TRBV5-1 to TRBJ2-1; 9 positions agree with TRBD2. The ends lost 5 bases at V and 1 base at J; junction bases unmatched: 7. The CDR3 length is 16 residues. From germline, CDR1 is SGHRS and CDR2 YFSETQ. CDR3 in DNA: TGCGCCAGCAGTGAGCGGGGGGCAAATTCCTACAATGAGCAGTTCTTC. This encodes CASSERGANSYNEQFF.

This clone was picked up a small number of times. This chain connects TRBV7-9 to TRBJ1-1; weak D call: TRBD1 (5 bases). The CDR3 length is 15 residues. V was cut by 3 bases and J by 4 bases, with 15 bases left in between. Germline V gene data show CDR1 as SEHNR and CDR2 as FQNEAQ (reference sequence). CDR3 DNA sequence: TGTGCCAGCAGCTTGGAGGGGAGCCTTCTCACTGAAGCTTTCTTT. This sequence encodes CASSLEGSLLTEAFF.

The genes are TRBV6-1 and TRBJ1-2; D is unresolved. The CDR3 totals 14 residues. In germline, CDR1 is MNHNS, CDR2 SASEGT. Trimming shortened V by 1 base and J by 8 bases, and 14 bases separated the two germline ends. In DNA, the CDR3 is TGTGCCAGCAGTGAAGAGGCACGGACTTGGGGCTACACCTTC. It codes for CASSEEARTWGYTF.

The chain uses TRBV3-1 (or the pseudogene TRBV3-2) and TRBJ2-1, with 7 positions matching TRBD2. Per germline, CDR1 LGHDT and CDR2 YNNKEL (reference sequence). CDR3 size: 14 residues. Trimming at V came to 3 bases and at J to 8 bases, leaving 7 bases not matched to a gene. The CDR3 nucleotides are TGTGCCAGCAGCCAGGGGAGGGGACGGGATGAGCAGTTCTTC. It translates to CASSQGRGRDEQFF.

The rearrangement joins TRBV18 to TRBJ2-1, with TRBD2 identical over 8 bases. The CDR3 is 16 amino acids. Looked up from germline, CDR1 is KGHSH and CDR2 is LQKENI. The ends lost 1 base at V and 7 bases at J; junction bases unmatched: 9. The CDR3 DNA is TGTGCCAGCTCACCACTGTCGGGAGGGCCCGGGAATGAGCAGTTCTTC. This encodes CASSPLSGGPGNEQFF.

This clone was observed once. The chain combines TRBV2 with TRBJ2-1, with 10 nucleotides matching TRBD2. CDR1 is SNHLY, CDR2 FYNNEI, per germline. Unmatched junction bases numbered 6, after V lost 7 bases and J lost 6 bases. CDR3 length equals 14 residues. The CDR3 DNA is TGTGCCAGCATAAGTCTAGCGGGAGTCAATGAGCAGTTCTTC. Amino acids: CASISLAGVNEQFF.

V is TRBV18 and J is TRBJ2-5; a weak D match, TRBD1 (5 bases). V was trimmed by 3 bases and J by 2 bases, leaving 13 bases between them. The CDR3 has 15 residues. Germline-derived CDR1 and CDR2 are KGHSH and LQKENI. The DNA of the CDR3 is TGTGCCAGCTCACCGTCGATGGGGCTACAAGAGACCCAGTACTTC. Its translation: CASSPSMGLQETQYF.

This chain links TRBV10-2 with TRBJ2-7, with TRBD2 identical over 9 bases. Germline CDR1 reads WSHSY; CDR2 reads SAAADI. With V trimmed by 7 bases and J by 2 bases, 3 bases remained unmatched. This CDR3 region has 13 residues. This CDR3 reads CASMASGTYEQYV. In DNA, the CDR3 is TGCGCCAGCATGGCTAGCGGGACCTACGAGCAGTACGTC.

The chain combines TRBV9 with TRBJ2-2; a weak D match, TRBD2 (5 bases). Trimming removed 7 bases at V and 5 bases at J, with 15 bases between. The CDR3 is 14 amino acids. The V gene's germline CDR1 is SGDLS and CDR2 YYNGEE. The CDR3 reads CASGGDQRTGELFF. CDR3 coding DNA: TGTGCCAGCGGAGGCGATCAAAGGACCGGGGAGCTGTTTTTT.

The chain combines TRBV27 with TRBJ1-3; 9 nucleotides line up with TRBD1. V was pared by 2 bases and J by 2 bases, with 4 bases of the junction left unmatched. CDR1 is MNHEY, CDR2 SMNVEV, per germline (reference sequence). This CDR3 has 16 amino acids. The CDR3 bases are TGTGCCAGCAGTTTACGGACAGGGGCCGCTGGAAACACCATATATTTT. It encodes CASSLRTGAAGNTIYF.

This rearrangement joins TRBV3-1 (or the pseudogene TRBV3-2) to TRBJ2-7, with TRBD2 as a possible D gene (5 bases). V was cut by 4 bases and J by 7 bases, with 14 bases left in between. Germline-derived CDR1 and CDR2 are LGHDT and YNNKEL (reference sequence). The CDR3 runs 13 residues. This CDR3 is CASSPGPPGEQYF. The DNA of the CDR3 is TGTGCCAGCAGCCCCGGGCCTCCGGGGGAGCAGTACTTC.

V usage is TRBV19 and J usage is TRBJ2-5, with TRBD2 as a possible D gene (5 bases). This CDR3 has 14 residues. V shed 5 bases and J shed 4 bases, with 14 bases lying between them. CDR1 LNHDA and CDR2 SQIVND come from the germline V gene (reference sequence). The CDR3 bases are TGTGCCAGTAGTGTTTCGGGATTCCGAGAGACCCAGTACTTC. It is translated as CASSVSGFRETQYF.

The rearrangement links TRBV6-2 or TRBV6-3 to TRBJ1-2; 7 positions agree with TRBD1. The CDR3 has 15 amino acids. Per germline, CDR1 MNHEY and CDR2 SVGEGT. The J segment lost 4 bases and the V segment lost 0 bases, leaving 5 bases of the junction unmatched. The DNA of the CDR3 is TGTGCCAGCAGTTACTCACAGGGGTCGTTCTATGGCTACACCTTC. It translates to CASSYSQGSFYGYTF.

The gene calls are TRBV13 and TRBJ2-1; TRBD2 aligns across 13 bases. Germline assignment: CDR1 PRHDT and CDR2 FYEKMQ (reference sequence). The CDR3 is 15 amino acids. V was pared by 5 bases and J by 9 bases, with 7 bases of the junction left unmatched. The CDR3 region is CASSLRGLAGSEQFF. The DNA for the CDR3 is TGTGCCAGCAGCCTAAGGGGACTAGCGGGATCTGAGCAGTTCTTC. Filled out from reference TRBV13 and TRBJ2-1, the complete variable domain reads AAGVIQSPRHLIKEKRETATLKCYPIPRHDTVYWYQQGPGQDPQFLISFYEKMQSDKGSIPDRFSAQQFSDYHSELNMSSLELGDSALYFCASSLRGLAGSEQFFGPGTRLTVL.

The chain couples TRBV19 to TRBJ2-1; 9 bases match TRBD2. Trimming took 5 bases from V and 4 from J; bases not matched to a gene: 3. CDR3 length equals 14 residues. The germline gives CDR1 LNHDA, CDR2 SQIVND (reference sequence). The CDR3 DNA follows: TGTGCCAGTAGTGGCGGGAGGGTTTACAATGAGCAGTTCTTC. Its protein product is CASSGGRVYNEQFF.

J is TRBJ1-2 and V is TRBV4-1; D unclear. Trimming removed 0 bases from V and 5 bases from J, with 7 bases in between. Per the germline V gene, CDR1 is MGHRA and CDR2 is YSYEKL. This CDR3 is built from 13 residues. DNA for the CDR3: TGCGCCAGCAGCCAAGACAGGAGGTATGGCTACACCTTC. Amino acid sequence: CASSQDRRYGYTF.

Points on this clone: This sequence may be a read error, since a much larger clone differs from it by one base. The sample contains more than one DNA sequence encoding this CDR3. This chain uses TRBV2 with TRBJ1-2; the D gene is possibly TRBD1 (6 bases). CDR1 SNHLY and CDR2 FYNNEI come from the germline V gene. CDR3 length: 13 amino acids. The V end lost 1 base, the J end lost 4 bases, and 7 bases lay between the germline ends. The CDR3 coding sequence is TGTGCCAGCAGTGAAGGGACAGTCTATGGCTACACCTTC. This encodes CASSEGTVYGYTF. The full variable domain, its missing parts supplied by reference TRBV2 and TRBJ1-2, is EPEVTQTPSHQVTQMGQEVILRCVPISNHLYFYWYRQILGQKVEFLVSFYNNEISEKSEIFDDQFSVERPDGSNFTLKIRSTKLEDSAMYFCASSEGTVYGYTFGSGTRLTVV.

This clone was detected only a few times. The chain is built from TRBV2 and TRBJ1-1, with 7 bases fitting TRBD1. CDR1 is SNHLY and CDR2 is FYNNEI in the germline V gene. V was pared by 4 bases and J by 5 bases, with 7 bases of the junction left unmatched. This CDR3 has 14 residues. The CDR3 DNA follows: TGTGCCAGCAGTGCTCGACAGGGTCGGACTGAAGCTTTCTTT. The encoded protein is CASSARQGRTEAFF.

This rearrangement joins TRBV28 to TRBJ2-7; TRBD1 aligns across 9 bases. CDR1 and CDR2 from the germline V gene are MDHEN and SYDVKM. After removal of 2 bases from V and 6 bases from J, the junction contained 5 bases not matched to a gene. The CDR3 is 14 amino acids. The CDR3 nucleotides are TGTGCCAGCAGTTTAGCCGGGACAGGGAGCGAGCAGTACGTC. Translated, it gives CASSLAGTGSEQYV.

The chain has TRBV5-5 and TRBJ1-2; perhaps TRBD1 as D (6 bases). The germline gives CDR1 SGHKS, CDR2 YYEKEE (reference sequence). The V end was cut by 0 bases, the J end by 5 bases, with 14 bases between. The CDR3 runs 15 residues. The CDR3 DNA reads TGTGCCAGCAGCTTGGGGTCAGGGGTAGAGTATGGCTACACCTTC. Residues: CASSLGSGVEYGYTF. Combining the CDR3 with reference TRBV5-5 and TRBJ1-2 gives the whole variable domain DAGVTQSPTHLIKTRGQQVTLRCSPISGHKSVSWYQQVLGQGPQFIFQYYEKEERGRGNFPDRFSARQFPNYSSELNVNALLLGDSALYLCASSLGSGVEYGYTFGSGTRLTVV.

This clone is a singleton in its sample. The chain carries TRBV5-1 and TRBJ2-1, with D perhaps matching TRBD2 (6 bases). V was clipped by 2 bases and J by 2 bases, with 11 bases between them. The V gene's germline CDR1 is SGHRS and CDR2 YFSETQ. This CDR3 is 15 amino acids long. DNA of the CDR3: TGCGCCAGCAGCTTTGGCGCGGGGACCTACAATGAGCAGTTCTTC. Its translation is CASSFGAGTYNEQFF.

This chain connects TRBV18 to TRBJ2-1; TRBD2 aligns across 15 bases. J was trimmed by 7 bases and V by 1 base; bases with no gene match: 5. Germline assignment: CDR1 KGHSH and CDR2 LQKENI. The CDR3 runs 17 residues. CDR3 region: CASSPRTSGRAPNEQFF. DNA for the CDR3: TGTGCCAGCTCACCACGGACTAGCGGGAGGGCTCCTAATGAGCAGTTCTTC.

The CDR3 is CATYPRGANYGYTF. CDR3 nucleotide sequence: TGTGCCACCTACCCCCGGGGGGCTAACTATGGCTACACCTTC. V is TRBV6-5 and J is TRBJ1-2; D might be TRBD1 (5 bases). Germline CDR1 MNHEY, CDR2 SVGAGI. This CDR3 is 14 amino acids long. Trimming cost V 10 bases and J 0 bases, with 15 bases left between them.

V gene TRBV14 combines with J gene TRBJ2-5, with no clear D. The CDR3 consists of 13 residues. V dropped 5 bases and J dropped 5 bases, with 12 bases sitting between them. Germline CDR1 reads SGHDN; CDR2 reads FVKESK. CDR3 amino acids: CASSRLRKETQYF. CDR3 in DNA: TGTGCCAGCAGCAGATTGAGAAAGGAGACCCAGTACTTC.

The rearrangement uses TRBV7-2 and TRBJ2-5, with 7 bases matching TRBD2. Germline lookup yields CDR1 SGHTA and CDR2 FQGNSA. V was clipped by 5 bases and J by 1 base; unmatched bases: 4. The CDR3 extends over 14 amino acids. CDR3 nucleotide sequence: TGTGCCAGCAGCCCCAGCGGGATCCAAGAGACCCAGTACTTC. This gives the protein CASSPSGIQETQYF.

The rearrangement joins TRBV7-9 to TRBJ2-2; the match to TRBD1 covers 7 bases. V was pared by 5 bases and J by 5 bases, with 11 bases of the junction left unmatched. From germline, CDR1 is SEHNR and CDR2 FQNEAQ (reference sequence). The CDR3 consists of 16 residues. The CDR3 DNA is TGTGCCAGCAGCCCCCAACAGGGGTCGTGGACCGGGGAGCTGTTTTTT. Its protein product is CASSPQQGSWTGELFF.

The chain joins TRBV27 to TRBJ2-1; 13 bases line up with TRBD2. The CDR3 has 18 amino acids. Per the germline V gene, CDR1 is MNHEY and CDR2 is SMNVEV (reference sequence). After removal of 1 base from V and 0 bases from J, the junction contained 3 bases not matched to a gene. The DNA for the CDR3 is TGTGCCAGCAGTTTATTGAGGACTAGCGGGGGCTCCTACAATGAGCAGTTCTTC. Protein: CASSLLRTSGGSYNEQFF.

This rearrangement joins TRBV6-5 to TRBJ1-1; weak D call: TRBD1 (5 bases). CDR3 length equals 15 residues. Trimming removed 0 bases at V and 1 base at J, with 9 bases between. Germline CDR1 is MNHEY and CDR2 is SVGAGI. In DNA form, the CDR3 reads TGTGCCAGCAGTTACTCGCCAGGGCAGAACACTGAAGCTTTCTTT. It translates to CASSYSPGQNTEAFF.

The chain employs TRBV18 and TRBJ1-2; TRBD1 is a possible D gene (6 bases). The V end was cut by 8 bases, the J end by 8 bases, with 21 bases between. Germline V lookup: CDR1 KGHSH, CDR2 LQKENI. This CDR3 has 14 residues. The CDR3 region is CASAPDAGGEGYTF. The CDR3 DNA is TGTGCCAGCGCGCCCGACGCGGGGGGCGAAGGCTACACCTTC. The full variable domain, its missing parts supplied by reference TRBV18 and TRBJ1-2, is NAGVMQNPRHLVRRRGQEARLRCSPMKGHSHVYWYRQLPEEGLKFMVYLQKENIIDESGMPKERFSAEFPKEGPSILRIQQVVRGDSAAYFCASAPDAGGEGYTFGSGTRLTVV.

The chain has TRBV18 and TRBJ2-3; 10 nucleotides line up with TRBD1. The junction had 8 bases not matched to a gene; V was cut back by 5 bases and J by 6 bases. CDR1 KGHSH and CDR2 LQKENI come from the germline V gene. The CDR3 runs to 15 residues. CDR3 loop: CASSTYRDRGDTQYF. In DNA, the CDR3 is TGTGCCAGCTCAACATACCGGGACAGGGGTGATACGCAGTATTTT.